Following are 3 T cell receptor beta chains from one sample sequenced in a study of blood T cell repertoires in COVID-19. TCRdb's copy holds only in-frame clones and misses some; the assay was immunoSEQ multiplex PCR. The top ten hold more than 25% of the sample, which has approximately 220,000 clones, 75% to 90% seen once. Sequences were obtained from peripheral blood. These receptors were collected from a man aged 40-50 years with acute or convalescent COVID-19.

This clone has just one count. The chain couples TRBV4-2 to TRBJ2-2; D is ambiguous. Germline V gene lookup returns CDR1 LGHNA and CDR2 YNFKEQ. Trimming took off 4 bases at V and 4 bases at J, with 13 bases between the two ends. This CDR3 is built from 15 residues. The CDR3, as DNA: TGTGCCAGCAGCCCCACAACGACGGGCACCGGGGAGCTGTTTTTT. It yields the protein CASSPTTTGTGELFF.

This clone was seen more than once but under ten times. The rearrangement links TRBV7-2 to TRBJ1-5, with D uncertain. Looked up from germline, CDR1 is SGHTA and CDR2 is FQGNSA. Deletions cut 2 bases from V and 4 bases from J, with 15 bases between. The CDR3 length is 16 residues. The CDR3, as DNA: TGTGCCAGCAGCTTAAAGATATCAGGCATTAATCAGCCCCAGCATTTT. Its protein is CASSLKISGINQPQHF.

The chain couples TRBV7-7 to TRBJ2-1; tentative D call: TRBD2 (6 bases). Trimming pared 0 bases from V and 2 bases from J, leaving 14 bases between. The CDR3 loop spans 17 amino acids. Germline-derived CDR1 and CDR2 are SSHAT and FNYEAQ (reference sequence). CDR3 nucleotide sequence: TGTGCCAGCAGCTTAGCGCCGGGTAGCGGAGCCTACAATGAGCAGTTCTTC. It codes for CASSLAPGSGAYNEQFF.